The T cell receptor beta chain under discussion was sequenced for a study of control samples from healthy donors and cancer patients. The protocol was immunoSEQ multiplex PCR, while the TCRdb copy is restricted to in-frame clones and leaves out a portion. Of 390,000 or so clones in the sample, approximately 90% are singletons; the top ten hold roughly 6.4%. The trim removed 2 bases at V and 10 bases at J, leaving 9 bases unmatched. CDR1 is LGHNA and CDR2 is YSLEER in the germline V gene. This CDR3 comprises 16 residues. Sequenced: PBMCs. This receptor was taken from a man aged 40-50 years with head and neck cancer. V usage is TRBV4-3 and J usage is TRBJ2-1; 12 bases are a match to TRBD2. The CDR3 sequence: CASSQPGLAGPGEQFF. The DNA for the CDR3 is TGCGCCAGCAGCCAACCGGGACTAGCGGGCCCCGGCGAGCAGTTCTTC.